This T cell receptor (beta chain) appears in the sequencing data of a study of cytomegalovirus exposure and HLA in healthy donors. Study results and limitations: A few CMV-associated chains were confirmed in vitro to be specific for CMV antigens.

The germline V gene has CDR1 MNHEY and CDR2 SMNVEV (reference sequence). The length of the CDR3 is 13 residues. Trimming took 0 bases from V and 8 from J, leaving 8 bases between them. A remark on this clone: Its antigen is not identified.

PCR amplification relied on 60 Vbeta primers (plus 13 Jbeta primers). Using immunoSEQ multiplex PCR, the repertoire was profiled, and TCRdb retains in-frame clones only, with some absent. The table includes under 200,000 clones, 60% to 85% detected once. This rearrangement joins TRBV27 to TRBJ1-5, with no clear D. What was sequenced was PBMCs. The TCR was taken from a man in his fifties or sixties in good health and CMV-seropositive. CDR3 bases: TGTGCCAGCAGTTTATCGCGGGATAAGCCCCAGCATTTT. Encoded protein: CASSLSRDKPQHF.